The text below deals with one T cell receptor (beta chain). This sample was taken from a study of control samples from healthy donors and cancer patients. The CDR3 totals 10 residues. V shed 7 bases and J shed 2 bases, with 2 bases lying between them. Germline lookup yields CDR1 SNHLY and CDR2 FYNNEI. Libraries were prepared by immunoSEQ multiplex PCR; TCRdb keeps only in-frame clonotypes and omits some of them. The data contain 130,000 or so clones, about 88% of them singletons. J is TRBJ2-5 and V is TRBV2; D ambiguous. Input material: blood. This TCR was recovered from a man between 45 and 60 years old in good health. For the CDR3, the DNA is TGTGCCAGCAAACAAGAGACCCAGTACTTC. This encodes CASKQETQYF.